Included here is one T cell receptor (beta chain) sequence, with context. The antigen this receptor binds is unknown. No clone much larger than this one lies a single base away; base qualities are absent. The data were obtained in a study of beta chain features in type 1 diabetes (dated by TCRdb to 2016 to 2019). For the wider study: No differences in mean age, gender distribution, total cell number or subset yield were found between patients and healthy donors. Across all samples, 107,917,701 sorted cells were examined, and cell number per subset correlated strongly with RNA yield. The study compared the TCRB repertoires of sorted circulating CD4+ T cell subsets in recently diagnosed type 1 diabetes patients with those in matched healthy donors. Whereas all 30 or so donors provided naive and central memory subsets, regulatory and stem cell-like memory subsets were isolated from just 8 patients and about 8 healthy donors.

A single peripheral blood draw of approximately 120 mL on average was collected from each donor into heparinised tubes. A BD FACSAria II was used to sort naive, central memory, regulatory and stem cell-like memory CD4+ T cells with a panel that included CD45RO, CCR7, CD25, CD127, CD95 and CD27. Every sorted population had a purity above 95%. PBMCs were isolated right away by Lymphoprep density gradient centrifugation and were stained directly, without culture. Samples were stained and sorted in pairs, with one healthy donor and one patient per experiment, so that batch effects were minimized. V and J lose 7 bases and 1 base, and a span of 16 bases separates them. The germline V gene (reference sequence) sets CDR1 to MNHEY and CDR2 to SMNVEV. The CDR3 numbers 15 residues from cysteine through phenylalanine. The only DNA kept is the CDR3, 45 bases in frame from the first base. The entire isolated RNA was reverse transcribed using the High Capacity cDNA Reverse Transcription Kit, and thus expressed TCRB transcripts were sequenced. Deep immunoSEQ sequencing was applied to naive, central memory and regulatory T cell samples, giving an average of about 3.6 million total reads per sample. Sorted cells were lysed in RLT buffer and RNA was extracted with DNase-treated RNeasy Micro or Mini kits, depending on cell number. To prevent cross-contamination, each cell subset was processed individually, whereas patient and healthy donor samples were processed jointly. The immunoSEQ multiplex PCR was used to amplify TCRB sequences from cDNA, yielding 87-bp fragments that span the CDR3 region. The amplicons were sequenced using the Illumina HiSeq platform. In the original analysis: PCR bias was computationally corrected using synthetic template baselines, reads within Hamming distance 2 were collapsed, and singletons that could not be merged were discarded. Reads were aligned against IMGT to assign V, D and J genes, CDR3 length and insertions or deletions at six rearrangement sites. Within each subset, clonotype counts were normalized to sorted cell number, and only after that were true diversity and Gini coefficients computed with the tcR R package. The overlap coefficient, calculated on TCRB nucleotide sequences, was used to quantify repertoire sharing. Out-of-frame TCRB sequences from naive cells were analyzed to stand in for the pre-selection repertoire. As stored in TCRdb, this immuneACCESS dataset retains in-frame rearrangements with V and J assigned. A fraction of the clones does not appear; measured against another copy, unresolved V genes explain less than half of the discrepancy, and the remainder lacks a known reason. V and J calls and clone size are given by that table; D and trimming were obtained from the DNA. The sample contains 200,000 to 300,000 clones, roughly 22% of them found a single time. The ten largest clones take up roughly 0.028% of the sample.

Overall results and qualifications from the work: Because small numbers of individuals were included in the HLA sub-analyses, any influence of HLA type on TCRB rearrangement was left unresolved. At VDJ recombination sites, patients with type 1 diabetes made fewer insertions and deleted more nucleotides, a pattern implying thymic rearrangement abnormalities. A moderate but significant shortening of TCRB CDR3 length was observed in type 1 diabetes patients in all four CD4+ subsets. Naive, central memory and regulatory TCRB repertoires appeared to be more similar among patients than among healthy donors. Because cDNA was sequenced instead of genomic DNA, highly expressing activated cells could be over-represented, though the groups showed no difference in activation or CD3 levels. Shorter templates might have been favored by PCR, but patient and control samples were amplified and corrected together, so both groups would have been affected equally by any skew.

The chain employs TRBV27 and TRBJ1-1; a tentative D match to TRBD1 spans 5 bases. Sequences were obtained from naive CD4+ T cells from blood. The cell subset or site label here, explained by the study, means: true naive CD4+ T cells. This TCR was recovered from a woman aged 40 to 50 with type 1 diabetes. The DNA sequence reads TGTGCCAGCAACCCCGGGGGGAGGTGGAACACTGAAGCTTTCTTT. It is translated as CASNPGGRWNTEAFF.